Below, 3 T cell receptor beta chains from the same sample are listed, as sequenced in a study of molecular identifiers for immune sequencing clone quantification. MiXCR was run by TCRdb on the PCR reads, yielding one entry per CDR3 protein. Of 600,000 to 650,000 distinct CDR3 sequences detected, roughly 21% appear once; the ten largest clones hold roughly 0.9%. The sample was naive CD8+ T cells from blood, with Jurkat cell RNA spiked in. Specified subset: FACS-sorted CD8+CD4-CCR7+CD45RA+ naive T cells. These receptors came from a human donor in good health. Some libraries in this study had Jurkat cell RNA spiked in.

Remarks on this clonotype: A much larger clone differs from this one at a single base, so this may be a read error. CDR3 nucleotide sequence: TGCGCCAGCAGCCAAGAACCGGGACAGGGGGCCCACGAGCAGGACTTC. Amino acids: CASSQEPGQGAHEQDF. The rearrangement links TRBV4-3 to TRBJ2-7; 12 positions match TRBD1. The germline CDR1 and CDR2 sequences are LGHNA and YSLEER. The CDR3 consists of 16 residues.

The rearrangement joins TRBV12-3 or TRBV12-4 to TRBJ2-1; 7 bases agree with TRBD2. With 6 bases clipped from V and 8 bases from J, the junction kept 13 bases outside the gene matches. There are 15 residues in the CDR3. Here the CDR3 reads CASSPMWEGGYEQFF. As DNA, the CDR3 is TGTGCCAGCAGCCCCATGTGGGAGGGAGGGTATGAGCAGTTCTTC.

Worth noting for this clonotype: A much bigger clone sits one base away, suggesting this may be a read error. The V and J genes are TRBV6-5 and TRBJ2-7; TRBD1 is a possible D gene (5 bases). Germline CDR1 MNHEY, CDR2 SVGAGI. This CDR3 is built from 15 residues. CDR3 region: CASCYRQRRHYEQYF. The CDR3 DNA is TGTGCCAGCTGTTATCGACAGAGACGGCACTACGAGCAGTACTTC.